A single TCR beta chain is shown here with its context. The source of the sample is a study of T cells in localized non-small cell lung cancer. Germline loops: CDR1 SGHRS, CDR2 YFSETQ. Trimming stripped 3 bases from V and 5 bases from J, with 29 bases between. The CDR3 consists of 19 residues. Assay used: immunoSEQ multiplex PCR; TCRdb lists only in-frame clones, some missing. The table includes around 1,500 clones, approximately 19% detected once. Sequenced material: lung tumor tissue, taken before any cancer treatment. The receptor comes from a female donor over 55 with stage I squamous cell lung carcinoma. The chain employs TRBV5-1 and TRBJ1-1; D is perhaps TRBD1 (5 bases). This CDR3 reads CASSSDAQGFNHKGTEAFF. DNA of the CDR3: TGCGCCAGCAGCTCAGATGCTCAGGGCTTTAACCATAAAGGGACTGAAGCTTTCTTT.